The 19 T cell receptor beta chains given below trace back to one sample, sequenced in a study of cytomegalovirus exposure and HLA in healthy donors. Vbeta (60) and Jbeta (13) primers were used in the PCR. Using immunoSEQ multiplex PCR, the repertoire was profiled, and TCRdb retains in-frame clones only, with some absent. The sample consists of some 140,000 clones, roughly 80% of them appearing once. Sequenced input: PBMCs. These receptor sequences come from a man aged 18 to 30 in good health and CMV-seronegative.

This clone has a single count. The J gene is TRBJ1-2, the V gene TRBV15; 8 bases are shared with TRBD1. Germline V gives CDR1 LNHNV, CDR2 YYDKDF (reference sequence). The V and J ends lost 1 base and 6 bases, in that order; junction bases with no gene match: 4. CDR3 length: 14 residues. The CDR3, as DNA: TGTGCCACCAGCAGAGCGGACAGGGACCATGGCTACACCTTC. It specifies CATSRADRDHGYTF.

In nucleotides, the CDR3 is TGTGCCAGCAGCTTAGGGCTCTATGGCTACACCTTC. As protein: CASSLGLYGYTF. The V gene is TRBV7-2, the J gene TRBJ1-2; D remains unclear. The CDR3 sequence is 12 residues long. The V and J ends lost 1 base and 4 bases respectively, with 4 bases between them. Germline loops: CDR1 SGHTA, CDR2 FQGNSA. The variable domain in full, with the rest retrieved from reference TRBV7-2 and TRBJ1-2, is GAGVSQSPSNKVTEKGKDVELRCDPISGHTALYWYRQSLGQGLEFLIYFQGNSAPDKSGLPSDRFSAERTGGSVSTLTIQRTQQEDSAVYLCASSLGLYGYTFGSGTRLTVV.

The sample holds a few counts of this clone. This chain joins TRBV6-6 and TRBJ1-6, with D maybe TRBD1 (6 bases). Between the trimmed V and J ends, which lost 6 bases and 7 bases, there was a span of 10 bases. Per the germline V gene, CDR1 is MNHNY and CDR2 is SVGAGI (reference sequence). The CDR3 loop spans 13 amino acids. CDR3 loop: CASSDTGNSPLHF. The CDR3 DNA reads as TGTGCCAGCAGCGATACAGGGAATTCACCCCTCCACTTT.

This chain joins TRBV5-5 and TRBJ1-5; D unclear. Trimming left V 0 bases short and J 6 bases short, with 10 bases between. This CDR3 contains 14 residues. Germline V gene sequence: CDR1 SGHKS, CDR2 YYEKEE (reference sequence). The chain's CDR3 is CASSLAGSIQPQHF. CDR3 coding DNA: TGTGCCAGCAGCTTGGCCGGGTCGATTCAGCCCCAGCATTTT. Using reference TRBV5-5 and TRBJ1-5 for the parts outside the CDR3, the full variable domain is DAGVTQSPTHLIKTRGQQVTLRCSPISGHKSVSWYQQVLGQGPQFIFQYYEKEERGRGNFPDRFSARQFPNYSSELNVNALLLGDSALYLCASSLAGSIQPQHFGDGTRLSIL.

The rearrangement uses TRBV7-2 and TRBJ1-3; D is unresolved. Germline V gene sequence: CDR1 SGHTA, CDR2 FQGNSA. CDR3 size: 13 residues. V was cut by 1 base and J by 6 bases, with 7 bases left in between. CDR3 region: CASSLDTQNTIYF. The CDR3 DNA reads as TGTGCCAGCAGCTTAGATACTCAAAACACCATATATTTT.

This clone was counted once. The CDR3 spells CASRGGTVNSPLHF. The CDR3 nucleotides are TGTGCCAGCAGGGGCGGGACAGTGAATTCACCCCTCCACTTT. This rearrangement joins TRBV6-5 to TRBJ1-6; TRBD1 matches at 7 bases. V trimming: 6 bases; J trimming: 7 bases; junction bases outside the gene matches: 6. Germline-derived CDR1 and CDR2 are MNHEY and SVGAGI. This CDR3 spans 14 amino acids.

The CDR3 region is CASSPGENQEKLFF. The DNA for the CDR3 is TGTGCCAGCAGTCCGGGAGAGAACCAAGAAAAACTGTTTTTT. The J gene is TRBJ1-4, the V gene TRBV6-6; D not resolved. Trimming took off 5 bases at V and 8 bases at J, with 15 bases between the two ends. The germline V gene encodes CDR1 MNHNY and CDR2 SVGAGI (reference sequence). The CDR3 is made up of 14 amino acids.

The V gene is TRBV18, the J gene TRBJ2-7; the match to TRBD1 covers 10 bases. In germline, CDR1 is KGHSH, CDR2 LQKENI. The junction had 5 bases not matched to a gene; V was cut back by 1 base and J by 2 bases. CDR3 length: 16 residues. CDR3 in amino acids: CASSPLGTGATYEQYF. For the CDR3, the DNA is TGTGCCAGCTCACCACTTGGGACAGGGGCCACCTACGAGCAGTACTTC.

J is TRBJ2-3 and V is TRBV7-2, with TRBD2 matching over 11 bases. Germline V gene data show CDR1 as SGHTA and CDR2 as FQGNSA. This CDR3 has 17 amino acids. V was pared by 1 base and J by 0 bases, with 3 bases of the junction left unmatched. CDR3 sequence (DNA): TGTGCCAGCAGCTTAGAAAGGACTAGCGGGAGCACAGATACGCAGTATTTT. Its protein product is CASSLERTSGSTDTQYF.

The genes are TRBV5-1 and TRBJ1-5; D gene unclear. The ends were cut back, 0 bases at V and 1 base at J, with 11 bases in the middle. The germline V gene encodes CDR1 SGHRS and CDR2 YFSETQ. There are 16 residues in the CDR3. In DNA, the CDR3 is TGCGCCAGCAGCTTGGAGTCAGGCGGGAGCAATCAGCCCCAGCATTTT. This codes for CASSLESGGSNQPQHF.

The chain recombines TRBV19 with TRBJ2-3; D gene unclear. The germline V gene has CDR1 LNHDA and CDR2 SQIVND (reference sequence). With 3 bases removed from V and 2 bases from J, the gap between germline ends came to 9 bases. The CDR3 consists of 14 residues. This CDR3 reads CASSISLTTDTQYF. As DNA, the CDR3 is TGTGCCAGTAGTATTAGTCTAACCACAGATACGCAGTATTTT.

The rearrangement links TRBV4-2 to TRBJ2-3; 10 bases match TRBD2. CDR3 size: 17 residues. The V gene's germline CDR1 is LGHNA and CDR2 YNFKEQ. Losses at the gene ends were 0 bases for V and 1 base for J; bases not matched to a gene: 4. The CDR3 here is CASSQDHLAGGTDTQYF. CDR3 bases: TGTGCCAGCAGCCAAGATCATCTAGCGGGGGGCACAGATACGCAGTATTTT.

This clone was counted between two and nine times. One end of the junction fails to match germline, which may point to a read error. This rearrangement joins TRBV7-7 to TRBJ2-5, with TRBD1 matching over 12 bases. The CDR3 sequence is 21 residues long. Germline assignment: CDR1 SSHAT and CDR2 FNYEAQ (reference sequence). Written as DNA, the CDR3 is TGTGCTAGCAGCTTAGGGCCGGTGGTAGGGACAGGGGGCTTCGGGTCAGAGACCCAGTACTTC. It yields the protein CASSLGPVVGTGGFGSETQYF.

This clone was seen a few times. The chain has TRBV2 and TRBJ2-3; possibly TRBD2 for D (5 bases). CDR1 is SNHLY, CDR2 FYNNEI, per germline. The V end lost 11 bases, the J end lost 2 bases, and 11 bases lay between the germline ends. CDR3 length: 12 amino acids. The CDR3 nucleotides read TGTGCCGGGTCGGGGTCCACAGATACGCAGTATTTT. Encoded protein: CAGSGSTDTQYF.

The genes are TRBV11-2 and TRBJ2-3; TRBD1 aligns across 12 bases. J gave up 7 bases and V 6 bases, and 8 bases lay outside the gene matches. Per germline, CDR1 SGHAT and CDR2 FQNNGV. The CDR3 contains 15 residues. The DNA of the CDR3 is TGTGCCAGCAGACCCGGGACAGGGGGCTTATATACGCAGTATTTT. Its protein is CASRPGTGGLYTQYF.

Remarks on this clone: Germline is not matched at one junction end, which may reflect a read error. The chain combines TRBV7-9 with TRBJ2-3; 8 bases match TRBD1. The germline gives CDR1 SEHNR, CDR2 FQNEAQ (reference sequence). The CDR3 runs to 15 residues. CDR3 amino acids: CSSSSRDRYTDTQYF. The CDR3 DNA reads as TGTTCCAGCAGCTCCCGGGACAGGTACACAGATACGCAGTATTTT.

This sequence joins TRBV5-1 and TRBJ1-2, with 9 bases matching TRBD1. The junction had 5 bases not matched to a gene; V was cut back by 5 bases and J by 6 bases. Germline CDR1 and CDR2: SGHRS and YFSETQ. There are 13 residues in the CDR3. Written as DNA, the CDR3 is TGCGCCAGCAGGGAAACAGGGGGCGATGGCTACACCTTC. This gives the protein CASRETGGDGYTF.

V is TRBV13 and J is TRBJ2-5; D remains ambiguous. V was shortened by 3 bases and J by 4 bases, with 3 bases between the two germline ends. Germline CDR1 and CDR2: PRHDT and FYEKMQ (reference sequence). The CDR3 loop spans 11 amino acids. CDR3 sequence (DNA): TGTGCCAGCAGCTTCGGAGAGACCCAGTACTTC. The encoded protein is CASSFGETQYF.

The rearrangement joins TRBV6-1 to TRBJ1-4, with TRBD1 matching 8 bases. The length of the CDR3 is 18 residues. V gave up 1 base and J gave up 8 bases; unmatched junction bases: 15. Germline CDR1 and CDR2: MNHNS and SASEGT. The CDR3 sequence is CASSEEGTGFAGDEKLFF. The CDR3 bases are TGTGCCAGCAGTGAAGAAGGGACAGGCTTTGCGGGGGACGAAAAACTGTTTTTT.